A single sample gave rise to the 3 T cell receptor beta chains below, sequenced in a study of blood T cell repertoires in COVID-19. The table came from immunoSEQ multiplex PCR; TCRdb's copy has only in-frame clones and leaves some out. The sample lists roughly 110,000 clones; 71% were seen once. Sequencing was performed on peripheral blood. The source of these receptors is a human donor with acute or convalescent COVID-19. The donor label of this sample is uncertain.

The chain links TRBV6-1 to TRBJ1-2, with unresolved D. The CDR3 extends over 14 amino acids. CDR1 is MNHNS, CDR2 SASEGT, per germline. Trimming removed 0 bases at V and 4 bases at J, with 9 bases between. CDR3 in DNA: TGTGCCAGCAGTGAAGCTGCGAGCCTCTATGGCTACACCTTC. Translating it yields CASSEAASLYGYTF.

The chain joins TRBV6-6 to TRBJ1-1; 7 bases line up with TRBD1. The J segment lost 5 bases and the V segment lost 6 bases, leaving 12 bases of the junction unmatched. Germline CDR1 MNHNY, CDR2 SVGAGI (reference sequence). CDR3 length: 15 residues. The CDR3 DNA is TGTGCCAGCAGGAGAGGTGGACAGGCCGAGACTGAAGCTTTCTTT. Amino acid sequence: CASRRGGQAETEAFF.

This clone was counted once. The chain joins TRBV19 to TRBJ1-5; unclear D gene. CDR1 is LNHDA, CDR2 SQIVND, per germline (reference sequence). The V gene lost 1 base and the J gene lost 7 bases, with 14 bases spanning the gap. The CDR3 length is 15 residues. CDR3 residues: CASSIGQTPGQPQHF. CDR3 nucleotide sequence: TGTGCCAGTAGTATAGGTCAGACACCGGGACAGCCCCAGCATTTT.